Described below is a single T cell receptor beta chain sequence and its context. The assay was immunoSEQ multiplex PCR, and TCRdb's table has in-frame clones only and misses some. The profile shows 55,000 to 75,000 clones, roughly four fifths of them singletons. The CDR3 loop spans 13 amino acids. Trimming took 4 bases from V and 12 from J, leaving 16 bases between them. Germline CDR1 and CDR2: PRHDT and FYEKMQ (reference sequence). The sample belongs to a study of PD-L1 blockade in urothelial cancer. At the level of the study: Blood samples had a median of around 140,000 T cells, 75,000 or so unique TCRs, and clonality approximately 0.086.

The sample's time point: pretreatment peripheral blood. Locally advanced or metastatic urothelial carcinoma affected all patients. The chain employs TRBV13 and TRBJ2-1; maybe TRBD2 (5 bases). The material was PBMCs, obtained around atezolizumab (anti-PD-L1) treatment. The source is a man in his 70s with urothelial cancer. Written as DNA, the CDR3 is TGTGCCAGCAGCTCGGGGTCGAGGCTCGGGCAGTTCTTC. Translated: CASSSGSRLGQFF.